This T cell receptor beta chain is from a study of siplizumab effects on memory and regulatory T cells. Study as a whole: Either no drug or siplizumab at approximately 1 ug/mL was used in mixed lymphocyte reactions that were paired.

Mixed lymphocyte reaction cells underwent more than five days of coculture at 37°C. The repertoire was sequenced with immunoSEQ multiplex PCR; TCRdb's copy has only in-frame clones and lacks some. The table has about 13,000 clones, roughly 40% seen once; the top ten hold about a tenth. General study findings and limits: Just a small share of alloreactive clones was traced back to unstimulated subsets.

Looked up from germline, CDR1 is SGHNT and CDR2 is YYREEE (reference sequence). The CDR3 totals 13 residues. V shed 4 bases, J shed 7 bases, and the junction held 7 bases outside the gene matches. Points on this clone: Its antigen is not identified.

The TCR comes from a human donor in good health; the cells came from an allogeneic mixed lymphocyte reaction. The chain links TRBV5-4 to TRBJ1-1, with 7 positions matching TRBD1. Sample: CFSE-low (dividing) CD8+ T cells sorted from an allogeneic mixed lymphocyte reaction. The CDR3 region is CASSQERTGEAFF. CDR3 bases: TGTGCCAGCAGCCAAGAAAGGACAGGTGAAGCTTTCTTT.